This TCR beta chain emerged from a study of regulatory T cells in long-lasting Graves disease. Libraries of TCR beta came from iRepertoire HTBI primers plus Arm-PCR of CDR3 regions. TCRdb itself ran the multiplex PCR reads through MiXCR, one entry per CDR3 protein. The data hold about 560,000 distinct CDR3 sequences, with 15% to 20% observed a single time. Noted time point: newly diagnosed GD, antithyroid drugs for less than 3 months. There was RNA extracted from PBMCs, and the TCR library was made from it. These records were also assigned to another study, of T cells in Graves' hyperthyroidism and ophthalmopathy.

The sequencing here drew on peripheral blood mononuclear cells (PBMCs), taken at new diagnosis, from a patient treated with antithyroid drugs. The sequence derives from a man aged 18 to 30 with Graves disease.

The CDR3 bases are TGTGCCAGTAGTCCTGCGGAAAGCTACGAGCAGTACTTC. As protein: CASSPAESYEQYF. This rearrangement joins TRBV19 to TRBJ2-7; D remains unclear. The ends were cut back, 5 bases at V and 3 bases at J, with 11 bases in the middle. This CDR3 has 13 amino acids. Germline V gene lookup returns CDR1 LNHDA and CDR2 SQIVND (reference sequence).